The entry below gives a single T cell receptor (beta chain) sequence along with its context. How the authors handled the data: Reference gene primer amplification gave estimated nucleated cell counts. Generated by immunoSEQ multiplex PCR, the TCRdb table keeps only in-frame clones and is missing some. V, J and clone size derive from that table, while D and trimming were established from the DNA sequence. The repertoire has 200,000 to 250,000 clones, roughly four fifths of them found once; the top ten carry around 2%. The CDR3 runs to 15 residues. The V and J ends lost 7 bases and 6 bases respectively, with 21 bases between them. The V gene's germline CDR1 is SNHLY and CDR2 FYNNEI. The entry originates in a study of blood T cell repertoires in COVID-19. Background on the study: PBMCs, B-cell-depleted T cells, or T cells were the source of the cDNA or gDNA that made up the material.

This receptor was taken from a man in his fifties or sixties who had recovered from COVID-19. Sequencing used PBMCs or T cells enriched from blood (not recorded which). The chain is built from TRBV2 and TRBJ1-2; D remains unclear. CDR3 bases: TGTGCCAGCAAAACACTAGCCCAGACCCAGGATGGCTACACCTTC. It specifies CASKTLAQTQDGYTF.